The 9 T cell receptor beta chains below come from one sample, sequenced in a study of cytomegalovirus exposure and HLA in healthy donors. This PCR relied on a set of 60 Vbeta primers and 13 Jbeta primers. Clones were read by immunoSEQ multiplex PCR, and TCRdb kept only the in-frame ones, dropping some. Here the sample spans around 240,000 clones, roughly 82% being singletons. The specimen was PBMCs. Receptors originate from a middle-aged woman in good health and CMV-seropositive.

The sample holds a few counts of this clone. The chain recombines TRBV19 with TRBJ1-2, with D tentatively TRBD1 (6 bases). The CDR3 has 15 residues. Trimming took 9 bases from V and 4 from J, leaving 21 bases between them. Germline V gives CDR1 LNHDA, CDR2 SQIVND (reference sequence). CDR3 in DNA: TGTGCCAGCTTATCCTCAGGGGAACCCCGCTATGGCTACACCTTC. Translated, it gives CASLSSGEPRYGYTF.

The chain uses TRBV5-1 and TRBJ1-5; D ambiguous. Trimming cost V 1 base and J 4 bases, with 9 bases left between them. The CDR3 has 14 residues. Germline assignment: CDR1 SGHRS and CDR2 YFSETQ. The CDR3 sequence: CASSLTTGNQPQHF. Here the CDR3 DNA reads TGCGCCAGCAGCTTGACTACGGGTAATCAGCCCCAGCATTTT.

The chain is built from TRBV28 and TRBJ2-7; 16 bases are shared with TRBD2. The CDR3 extends over 17 amino acids. Germline assignment: CDR1 MDHEN and CDR2 SYDVKM. V dropped 5 bases and J dropped 2; count of bases not matched to a gene: 6. The CDR3, as DNA: TGTGCCAGCAGTACCGGGACTAGCGGGAGGGTAGCCTACGAGCAGTACTTC. Translated, it gives CASSTGTSGRVAYEQYF.

The J gene is TRBJ1-4, the V gene TRBV7-6; no definite D call. The length of the CDR3 is 15 residues. The germline V gene has CDR1 SGHVS and CDR2 FNYEAQ. V was pared by 5 bases and J by 0 bases, with 10 bases between. In nucleotides, the CDR3 is TGTGCCAGCAGCCTTAACAGTGCAACTAATGAAAAACTGTTTTTT. Encoded protein: CASSLNSATNEKLFF.

This sequence joins TRBV30 and TRBJ2-7; weak D call: TRBD2 (7 bases). The V and J ends lost 4 bases and 0 bases respectively, with 19 bases between them. CDR3 length equals 16 residues. Germline V gives CDR1 GTSNPN, CDR2 SVGIG (reference sequence). The CDR3 region has the DNA TGTGCCTGGACCCTACTATCCGGGGGGCCCTCCTACGAGCAGTACTTC. This translates into CAWTLLSGGPSYEQYF.

The J gene is TRBJ2-1, the V gene TRBV18; 14 bases agree with TRBD2. V was clipped by 0 bases and J by 5 bases; unmatched bases: 0. The CDR3 runs 16 residues. In germline, CDR1 is KGHSH, CDR2 LQKENI. The CDR3 sequence: CASSPPTSGGDNEQFF. As DNA, the CDR3 is TGTGCCAGCTCACCACCGACTAGCGGGGGGGACAATGAGCAGTTCTTC.

V and J are TRBV30 and TRBJ2-5; a weak D match, TRBD1 (5 bases). The DNA end lines up better with TRBJ2-7; the J call may be wrong. This CDR3 has 14 amino acids. The germline V gene has CDR1 GTSNPN and CDR2 SVGIG (reference sequence). The CDR3 loop is CAWSDNRNPYEQYF. The CDR3 nucleotides read TGTGCCTGGAGTGATAACAGGAACCCCTACGAGCAGTACTTC.

V is TRBV29-1 and J is TRBJ1-2; 9 bases align to TRBD1. CDR3 length equals 13 residues. CDR1 and CDR2 from the germline V gene are SQVTM and ANQGSEA. The V gene end was trimmed by 4 bases and the J gene end by 8 bases; junction bases not matched to a gene: 8. The CDR3 bases are TGCAGCGTTGTCAAACAGGGGGCAGGGGGCTACACCTTC. This translates into CSVVKQGAGGYTF.

The chain joins TRBV9 to TRBJ1-1; TRBD1 matches at 8 bases. With 4 bases clipped from V and 4 bases from J, the junction kept 9 bases outside the gene matches. The germline CDR1 and CDR2 sequences are SGDLS and YYNGEE. The CDR3 has 15 amino acids. The chain's CDR3 is CASSSPGGVGTEAFF. DNA of the CDR3: TGTGCCAGCAGCTCACCAGGGGGCGTCGGCACTGAAGCTTTCTTT. The whole variable domain, remainder taken from reference TRBV9 and TRBJ1-1, is DSGVTQTPKHLITATGQRVTLRCSPRSGDLSVYWYQQSLDQGLQFLIQYYNGEERAKGNILERFSAQQFPDLHSELNLSSLELGDSALYFCASSSPGGVGTEAFFGQGTRLTVV.